Given below is one TCR beta chain in context. Clones were sequenced by immunoSEQ multiplex PCR, and TCRdb holds only the in-frame ones, with some missing. The sample carries about 54,000 clones, 95% to 96% recorded once. These data are taken from a study of control samples from healthy donors and cancer patients. The germline V gene has CDR1 LGHNA and CDR2 YNFKEQ. The junction had 5 bases not matched to a gene; V was cut back by 0 bases and J by 2 bases. CDR3 length equals 17 residues. The sample comprised blood. The chain couples TRBV4-2 to TRBJ2-2; 8 bases are a match to TRBD1. The clonotype was recovered from a woman in her 30s in good health. CDR3 nucleotides: TGTGCCAGCAGCCAAGAGGGGGCAGGGGGCAACACCGGGGAGCTGTTTTTT. Residues: CASSQEGAGGNTGELFF.